This T cell receptor (beta chain) was captured by sequencing in a study of OX40 agonist ivuxolimab in advanced cancers. Trimming took off 5 bases at V and 0 bases at J, with 16 bases between the two ends. Per germline, CDR1 SEHNR and CDR2 FQNEAQ (reference sequence). This CDR3 has 16 residues. Only in-frame clones appear in the TCRdb table, and some are missing; sequencing was by immunoSEQ multiplex PCR. Of approximately 38,000 clones in the sample, 65% to 90% were seen once. This chain connects TRBV7-9 to TRBJ2-5; the D gene is possibly TRBD2 (6 bases). Sequenced material: CD4+ or CD8+ T cells sorted from blood, taken in a trial of the OX40 agonist ivuxolimab. The receptor was derived from an adult with an advanced solid tumor such as melanoma, head and neck, liver or kidney cancer. CDR3 bases: TGTGCCAGCAGCCAGCGGGTTAGCACAGACCAAGAGACCCAGTACTTC. The encoded protein is CASSQRVSTDQETQYF.